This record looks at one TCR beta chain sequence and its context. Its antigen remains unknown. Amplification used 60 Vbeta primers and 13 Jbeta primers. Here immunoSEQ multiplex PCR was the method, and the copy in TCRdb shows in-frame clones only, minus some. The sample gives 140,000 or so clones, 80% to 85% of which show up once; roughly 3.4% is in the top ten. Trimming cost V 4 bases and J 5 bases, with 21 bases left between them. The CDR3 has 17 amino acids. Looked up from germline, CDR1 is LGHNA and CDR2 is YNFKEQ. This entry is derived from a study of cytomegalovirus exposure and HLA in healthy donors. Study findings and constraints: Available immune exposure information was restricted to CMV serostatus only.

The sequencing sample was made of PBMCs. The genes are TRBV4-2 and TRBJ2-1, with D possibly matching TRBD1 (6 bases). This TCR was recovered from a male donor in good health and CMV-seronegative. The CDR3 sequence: CASSPDFTGSGHNEQFF. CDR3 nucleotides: TGTGCCAGCAGCCCTGACTTTACAGGGTCGGGGCACAATGAGCAGTTCTTC.